These 13 T cell receptor beta chains were sequenced from one sample in a study of blood T cell repertoires in COVID-19. The protocol was immunoSEQ multiplex PCR, while the TCRdb copy is restricted to in-frame clones and leaves out a portion. The sample carries 200,000 to 300,000 clones, 65% to 85% recorded once. Sequencing was done on a sample of peripheral blood. The receptor source for this set is a human donor in a cohort sampled during active COVID-19.

The chain employs TRBV6-1 and TRBJ2-2; a weak D match, TRBD1 (5 bases). CDR1 and CDR2 from the germline V gene are MNHNS and SASEGT. This CDR3 is 15 amino acids long. V shed 2 bases and J shed 6 bases, with 13 bases lying between them. CDR3 in DNA: TGTGCCAGCAGTGAAAGGCAGGGAACAGCCGGGGAGCTGTTTTTT. It encodes CASSERQGTAGELFF.

The rearrangement uses TRBV19 and TRBJ2-2; possibly TRBD1 for D (6 bases). The germline V gene encodes CDR1 LNHDA and CDR2 SQIVND (reference sequence). The CDR3 totals 13 residues. V was clipped by 1 base and J by 9 bases, with 9 bases between them. This CDR3 is CASSIAGVRELFF. In DNA form, the CDR3 reads TGTGCCAGTAGTATAGCAGGGGTCCGGGAGCTGTTTTTT. Looking up the rest from reference TRBV19 and TRBJ2-2 gives the full variable domain: DGGITQSPKYLFRKEGQNVTLSCEQNLNHDAMYWYRQDPGQGLRLIYYSQIVNDFQKGDIAEGYSVSREKKESFPLTVTSAQKNPTAFYLCASSIAGVRELFFGEGSRLTVL.

This rearrangement joins TRBV9 to TRBJ1-1; TRBD1 aligns across 7 bases. V gave up 5 bases and J gave up 0 bases; unmatched junction bases: 10. The CDR3 contains 16 residues. CDR1 and CDR2 from the germline V gene are SGDLS and YYNGEE. DNA of the CDR3: TGTGCCAGCAGTAGAAGACAGGGCAGACTGAACACTGAAGCTTTCTTT. Protein sequence: CASSRRQGRLNTEAFF.

CDR3 region: CASSERREGRYNEQFF. In DNA form, the CDR3 reads TGTGCCAGCAGTGAGCGGCGGGAGGGCCGTTACAATGAGCAGTTCTTC. The V call is TRBV25-1, the J call TRBJ2-1; TRBD2 matches at 9 bases. Germline CDR1 and CDR2: MGHDK and SYGVNS. Losses at the gene ends were 3 bases for V and 4 bases for J; bases not matched to a gene: 7. The CDR3 runs to 16 residues.

For the CDR3, the DNA is TGTGCCAGCGCCCCCGGGACAGGGGTTGCTGAAGCTTTCTTT. It encodes CASAPGTGVAEAFF. The gene calls are TRBV2 and TRBJ1-1, with 10 bases fitting TRBD1. Germline loops: CDR1 SNHLY, CDR2 FYNNEI. CDR3 length: 14 amino acids. The ends lost 8 bases at V and 6 bases at J; junction bases unmatched: 9.

V and J are TRBV7-9 and TRBJ1-2; TRBD1 agrees at 10 bases. This CDR3 contains 13 residues. Germline values: CDR1 SEHNR, CDR2 FQNEAQ (reference sequence). The V segment lost 5 bases and the J segment 7 bases; nucleotides outside the gene matches: 4. The CDR3 protein is CASSGTGEVGYTF. The CDR3 nucleotides read TGTGCCAGCAGCGGGACAGGGGAAGTTGGCTACACCTTC.

The rearrangement links TRBV9 to TRBJ2-5; 9 nucleotides line up with TRBD1. Germline CDR1 SGDLS, CDR2 YYNGEE. The V gene end was trimmed by 3 bases and the J gene end by 5 bases; junction bases not matched to a gene: 8. This CDR3 is built from 15 residues. DNA of the CDR3: TGTGCCAGCAGCGCAACAGGGGGCGCGGAGGAGACCCAGTACTTC. Its protein is CASSATGGAEETQYF.

The chain is built from TRBV5-1 and TRBJ2-3; 7 nucleotides line up with TRBD2. The V segment lost 4 bases and the J segment 0 bases; nucleotides outside the gene matches: 8. This CDR3 region has 16 residues. Germline CDR1 is SGHRS and CDR2 is YFSETQ. CDR3 residues: CASSPAASGSTDTQYF. Here the CDR3 DNA reads TGCGCCAGCAGCCCGGCGGCTAGCGGAAGCACAGATACGCAGTATTTT.

In this sample, this clone turned up a few times. The chain recombines TRBV10-2 with TRBJ2-7; D is possibly TRBD2 (6 bases). The V gene's germline CDR1 is WSHSY and CDR2 SAAADI. V lost 3 bases, J lost 6 bases, and 15 bases lay in between. This CDR3 is 14 amino acids long. This CDR3 is CASSDRDSGGEQYF. The CDR3 bases are TGCGCCAGCAGTGACCGGGACTCCGGCGGCGAGCAGTACTTC.

V usage is TRBV2 and J usage is TRBJ1-6, with 8 bases aligning to TRBD1. V lost 8 bases, J lost 9 bases, and 9 bases stayed unmatched. Germline loops: CDR1 SNHLY, CDR2 FYNNEI. This CDR3 comprises 14 residues. This CDR3 is CASRSGTGASPLHF. The CDR3 DNA is TGTGCCAGCCGATCCGGGACAGGTGCTTCACCCCTCCACTTT.

J is TRBJ2-3 and V is TRBV14; D remains unclear. The CDR3 has 11 amino acids. The V end lost 5 bases, the J end lost 9 bases, and 9 bases lay between the germline ends. Germline assignment: CDR1 SGHDN and CDR2 FVKESK. Here the CDR3 reads CASSTRSTQYF. DNA of the CDR3: TGTGCCAGCAGCACCAGGTCGACGCAGTATTTT.

The chain recombines TRBV5-1 with TRBJ1-2; D gene uncertain. The CDR3 sequence is 15 residues long. The germline V and J ends were trimmed by 4 bases and 3 bases, with 16 bases remaining between them. Germline V CDR1 and CDR2: SGHRS, YFSETQ. CDR3 protein: CASSPTAPRDYGYTF. CDR3 bases: TGCGCCAGCAGCCCCACGGCCCCGAGGGACTATGGCTACACCTTC. The full variable domain, rest sourced from reference TRBV5-1 and TRBJ1-2, is KAGVTQTPRYLIKTRGQQVTLSCSPISGHRSVSWYQQTPGQGLQFLFEYFSETQRNKGNFPGRFSGRQFSNSRSEMNVSTLELGDSALYLCASSPTAPRDYGYTFGSGTRLTVV.

The chain carries TRBV27 and TRBJ2-2; D possibly corresponds to TRBD1 (7 bases). Germline V gives CDR1 MNHEY, CDR2 SMNVEV (reference sequence). V was cut by 3 bases and J by 0 bases, with 11 bases left in between. The CDR3 runs to 16 residues. CDR3 DNA sequence: TGTGCCAGCAGTTTCAGGGGGGCCCCGAACACCGGGGAGCTGTTTTTT. It codes for CASSFRGAPNTGELFF.